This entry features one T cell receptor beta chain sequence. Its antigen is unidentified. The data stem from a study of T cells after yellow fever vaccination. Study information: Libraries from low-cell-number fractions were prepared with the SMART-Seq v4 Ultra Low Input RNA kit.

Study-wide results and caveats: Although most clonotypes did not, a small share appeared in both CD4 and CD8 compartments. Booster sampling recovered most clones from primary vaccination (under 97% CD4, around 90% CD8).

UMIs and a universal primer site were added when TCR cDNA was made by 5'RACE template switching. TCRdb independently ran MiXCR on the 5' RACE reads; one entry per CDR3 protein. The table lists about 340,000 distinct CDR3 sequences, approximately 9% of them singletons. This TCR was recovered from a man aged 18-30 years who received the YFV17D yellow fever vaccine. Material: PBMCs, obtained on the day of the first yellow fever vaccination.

For the CDR3, the DNA is TGTGCCAGCAGCACTCCGGGACAGGGCTCCGGAACTAATGAAAAACTGTTTTTT. Its protein product is CASSTPGQGSGTNEKLFF. The chain joins TRBV11-2 to TRBJ1-4; 9 nucleotides agree with TRBD1. The V gene end was trimmed by 5 bases and the J gene end by 1 base; junction bases not matched to a gene: 11. The V gene's germline CDR1 is SGHAT and CDR2 FQNNGV. The CDR3 sequence is 18 residues long.